This record concerns one TCR beta chain sequence. Its target is unknown. The record originates from a study of cytomegalovirus exposure and HLA in healthy donors. Donors were drawn from the approximately 110-subject validation cohort, separate from the approximately 680-subject first cohort. The length of the CDR3 is 16 residues. Germline CDR1 is KGHSH and CDR2 is LQKENI. The V segment lost 2 bases and the J segment 6 bases; nucleotides outside the gene matches: 7. Study-wide points: Diagnosis of cytomegalovirus status made by the classifier reportedly showed high specificity and sensitivity. As confirmed in vitro, a few CMV-associated chains were specific for CMV antigens. Whilst most TCR sequences proved rare, a subset of public TCRs occurred across many donors.

Repertoires were generated with immunoSEQ multiplex PCR, while TCRdb's copy carries only in-frame clones and drops some. The sample contains 100,000 to 150,000 clones, roughly 84% of which appear only once. The receptor's source is a woman aged 25 to 39 in good health and CMV-seronegative. The V and J genes are TRBV18 and TRBJ2-3, with TRBD2 identical over 11 bases. Material for sequencing was PBMCs. The CDR3 DNA is TGTGCCAGCTCACCAGGGACTAGCGGTTCGTCGGATACGCAGTATTTT. Protein sequence: CASSPGTSGSSDTQYF.